The 3 T cell receptor beta chains presented below share a single source sample, sequenced in a study of blood T cell repertoires in COVID-19. Profiling relied on immunoSEQ multiplex PCR, and the TCRdb table lists in-frame clones only, not all of them. The sample lists a few hundred thousand clones, around 87% occurring once. Input material: PBMCs or T cells enriched from blood (not recorded which). Source of these receptors: a man aged 25-45 years who had recovered from COVID-19.

This sequence joins TRBV5-4 and TRBJ1-2; maybe TRBD1 (5 bases). V was trimmed by 4 bases and J by 2 bases, leaving 9 bases between them. This CDR3 is 13 amino acids long. Per germline, CDR1 SGHNT and CDR2 YYREEE (reference sequence). CDR3 region: CASSPGGNYGYTF. In DNA, the CDR3 is TGTGCCAGCAGCCCCGGGGGAAACTATGGCTACACCTTC.

This clone was picked up one time. This chain uses TRBV7-3 with TRBJ1-4, with 11 bases that match TRBD1. V gave up 5 bases and J gave up 8 bases; unmatched junction bases: 7. Germline V gives CDR1 SGHTA, CDR2 FQGTGA. The CDR3 runs to 15 residues. The DNA for the CDR3 is TGTGCCAGCAGCCCCTCCGGGACAGGGGGAGAAAAACTGTTTTTT. This codes for CASSPSGTGGEKLFF.

The chain recombines TRBV29-1 with TRBJ2-7; tentative D call: TRBD2 (6 bases). This CDR3 comprises 15 residues. The V gene's germline CDR1 is SQVTM and CDR2 ANQGSEA. The V end was cut by 2 bases, the J end by 2 bases, with 16 bases between. The CDR3 region is CSVETSTTSTYEQYF. As DNA, the CDR3 is TGCAGCGTTGAAACTAGCACGACATCAACCTACGAGCAGTACTTC.